Listed below are T cell receptor beta chains from one sample, sequenced in a study of blood T cell repertoires in COVID-19. The table came from immunoSEQ multiplex PCR; TCRdb's copy has only in-frame clones and leaves some out. The sample includes hundreds of thousands of clones, around 90% of them seen just once. The specimen sequenced was PBMCs or T cells enriched from blood (not recorded which). Every receptor here comes from a woman aged 18 to 35 who had recovered from COVID-19. Each CDR3 is given with its conserved first and last residue. The order of the fields is V gene, J gene, clone size, D gene, CDR3 protein, CDR3 DNA. A D gene is named only where the DNA matches it firmly. Not all rows give a size; the values are once, few, many and, for expanded clones, a class.

v_gene: TRBV9; j_gene: TRBJ2-3; abundance: .; d_gene: TRBD2; CDR3aa: CASSAGTIQSTDTQYF; CDR3nt: TGTGCCAGCAGCGCCGGGACTATTCAAAGCACAGATACGCAGTATTTT
v_gene: TRBV11-1; j_gene: TRBJ2-2; abundance: .; d_gene: TRBD2; CDR3aa: CASSRDYPNTGELFF; CDR3nt: TGTGCCAGCAGCCGGGACTATCCGAACACCGGGGAGCTGTTTTTT
v_gene: TRBV9; j_gene: TRBJ2-7; abundance: .; d_gene: .; CDR3aa: CASSVGAEGNEQYF; CDR3nt: TGTGCCAGCAGCGTTGGCGCGGAGGGGAACGAGCAGTACTTC
v_gene: TRBV7-3; j_gene: TRBJ2-5; abundance: .; d_gene: TRBD2; CDR3aa: CASSSSGGASRETQYF; CDR3nt: TGTGCCAGCAGTAGTAGCGGGGGAGCCTCTCGGGAGACCCAGTACTTC
v_gene: TRBV7-8; j_gene: TRBJ2-5; abundance: .; d_gene: .; CDR3aa: CASSRDRVHGTQYF; CDR3nt: TGTGCCAGCAGCCGAGATCGGGTCCATGGGACCCAGTACTTC
v_gene: TRBV10-3; j_gene: TRBJ2-1; abundance: .; d_gene: .; CDR3aa: CAISESTLGNSALQFF; CDR3nt: TGTGCCATCAGTGAGTCGACTCTTGGAAATTCGGCCTTACAGTTCTTC
v_gene: TRBV19; j_gene: TRBJ1-5; abundance: .; d_gene: .; CDR3aa: CASSSRTVGNQPQHF; CDR3nt: TGTGCCAGTAGCTCTCGGACAGTTGGTAATCAGCCCCAGCATTTT
v_gene: TRBV11-2; j_gene: TRBJ2-7; abundance: .; d_gene: TRBD2; CDR3aa: CASSLDGLAGNDEQYF; CDR3nt: TGTGCCAGCAGCTTAGATGGTCTAGCGGGAAACGACGAGCAGTACTTC
v_gene: TRBV28; j_gene: TRBJ1-3; abundance: .; d_gene: .; CDR3aa: CASSPIQGPSGNTIYF; CDR3nt: TGTGCCAGCAGTCCTATCCAGGGTCCCTCTGGAAACACCATATATTTT
v_gene: TRBV5-4; j_gene: TRBJ1-2; abundance: .; d_gene: .; CDR3aa: CASSPQTDLGAYGYTF; CDR3nt: TGTGCCAGCAGCCCGCAAACAGACTTGGGAGCCTATGGCTACACCTTC
v_gene: TRBV11-3; j_gene: TRBJ1-4; abundance: .; d_gene: .; CDR3aa: CASSLRGRTNEKLFF; CDR3nt: TGTGCCAGCAGCTTACGAGGAAGGACTAATGAAAAACTGTTTTTT
v_gene: TRBV4-2; j_gene: TRBJ1-4; abundance: .; d_gene: .; CDR3aa: CASSQLPLAGGEGEKLFF; CDR3nt: TGTGCCAGCAGCCAGCTCCCCTTGGCGGGGGGGGAGGGTGAAAAACTGTTTTTT
v_gene: TRBV28; j_gene: TRBJ1-6; abundance: .; d_gene: .; CDR3aa: CASSLLRSSGSPLHF; CDR3nt: TGTGCCAGCAGTTTACTCCGCTCGTCAGGGTCACCCCTCCACTTT
v_gene: TRBV6-5; j_gene: TRBJ1-1; abundance: .; d_gene: .; CDR3aa: CASSTGWFNTEAFF; CDR3nt: TGTGCCAGCAGTACAGGATGGTTTAACACTGAAGCTTTCTTT
v_gene: TRBV27; j_gene: TRBJ1-2; abundance: .; d_gene: TRBD1; CDR3aa: CASSFLGADRGYGYTF; CDR3nt: TGTGCCAGCAGTTTCCTGGGAGCAGACAGGGGCTATGGCTACACCTTC
v_gene: TRBV18; j_gene: TRBJ2-5; abundance: .; d_gene: TRBD1; CDR3aa: CASSPRTGRPFQETQYF; CDR3nt: TGTGCCAGCTCACCACGGACAGGCAGACCCTTTCAAGAGACCCAGTACTTC
v_gene: TRBV25-1; j_gene: TRBJ2-7; abundance: .; d_gene: .; CDR3aa: CAVSGNGYEQYF; CDR3nt: TGTGCCGTATCCGGGAATGGATACGAGCAGTACTTC
v_gene: TRBV28; j_gene: TRBJ2-1; abundance: .; d_gene: .; CDR3aa: CASFRENNEQFF; CDR3nt: TGTGCCAGCTTCCGGGAGAACAATGAGCAGTTCTTC
v_gene: TRBV29-1; j_gene: TRBJ2-7; abundance: .; d_gene: .; CDR3aa: CSVVQGPYEQYF; CDR3nt: TGCAGCGTTGTGCAGGGGCCCTACGAGCAGTACTTC
v_gene: TRBV28; j_gene: TRBJ1-2; abundance: .; d_gene: .; CDR3aa: CASSHRRFRGRGYGYTF; CDR3nt: TGTGCCAGCAGTCACCGCCGGTTTAGAGGCCGGGGCTATGGCTACACCTTC
v_gene: TRBV5-1; j_gene: TRBJ2-5; abundance: .; d_gene: TRBD2; CDR3aa: CASSDTSGGAGETQYF; CDR3nt: TGCGCCAGCAGCGATACTAGCGGGGGGGCCGGGGAGACCCAGTACTTC
v_gene: TRBV5-1; j_gene: TRBJ2-5; abundance: .; d_gene: TRBD1; CDR3aa: CASSLPRTGGQETQYF; CDR3nt: TGCGCCAGCAGCCTGCCCCGGACAGGGGGGCAGGAGACCCAGTACTTC
v_gene: TRBV5-6; j_gene: TRBJ1-6; abundance: few; d_gene: TRBD1; CDR3aa: CASSLEYRDRNNSPLHF; CDR3nt: TGTGCCAGCAGCTTAGAATACCGGGACAGAAATAATTCACCCCTCCACTTT
v_gene: TRBV14; j_gene: TRBJ2-1; abundance: .; d_gene: .; CDR3aa: CASSQGRGGSYNEQFF; CDR3nt: TGTGCCAGCAGCCAAGGTAGGGGGGGCTCCTACAATGAGCAGTTCTTC
v_gene: TRBV9; j_gene: TRBJ1-1; abundance: .; d_gene: .; CDR3aa: CASSVAENTEAFF; CDR3nt: TGTGCCAGCAGCGTAGCAGAGAACACTGAAGCTTTCTTT
v_gene: TRBV28; j_gene: TRBJ1-5; abundance: .; d_gene: .; CDR3aa: CASSFLRGYSNQPQHF; CDR3nt: TGTGCCAGCAGTTTCCTCCGGGGGTATAGCAATCAGCCCCAGCATTTT
v_gene: TRBV6-2/TRBV6-3; j_gene: TRBJ1-2; abundance: .; d_gene: .; CDR3aa: CASSYRTGLGYGYTF; CDR3nt: TGTGCCAGCAGTTATCGGACCGGACTGGGCTATGGCTACACCTTC
v_gene: TRBV5-4; j_gene: TRBJ1-1; abundance: few; d_gene: TRBD1; CDR3aa: CASSWDRDNTEAFF; CDR3nt: TGTGCCAGCAGCTGGGACAGGGATAACACTGAAGCTTTCTTT
v_gene: TRBV4-3; j_gene: TRBJ1-3; abundance: .; d_gene: .; CDR3aa: CASSQDSYGNTIYF; CDR3nt: TGCGCCAGCAGCCAAGACAGTTATGGAAACACCATATATTTT
v_gene: TRBV15; j_gene: TRBJ1-5; abundance: .; d_gene: .; CDR3aa: CATMGFPDQPQHF; CDR3nt: TGTGCCACCATGGGCTTCCCCGATCAGCCCCAGCATTTT
v_gene: TRBV18; j_gene: TRBJ2-7; abundance: .; d_gene: TRBD2; CDR3aa: CASSPPTSGINEQYF; CDR3nt: TGTGCCAGCTCACCACCGACTAGCGGGATTAACGAGCAGTACTTC